These 14 T cell receptor beta chains came from one sample sequenced in a study of blood T cell repertoires in COVID-19. Measured with immunoSEQ multiplex PCR; TCRdb has only the in-frame clones, and not every one. The repertoire holds 130,000 to 150,000 clones, with about 85% as singletons. Sequenced input: PBMCs or T cells enriched from blood (not recorded which). The receptors originated from a woman aged 35 to 49 who had recovered from COVID-19.

This sequence joins TRBV12-3 or TRBV12-4 and TRBJ1-1, with D unclear. Trimming took off 2 bases at V and 7 bases at J, with 8 bases between the two ends. The CDR3 covers 12 residues. DNA of the CDR3: TGTGCCAGCAGTTTACCGCACAGTGAAGCTTTCTTT. This translates into CASSLPHSEAFF.

This clone was detected only once. The V call is TRBV3-1 (or the pseudogene TRBV3-2), the J call TRBJ2-1, with 7 bases fitting TRBD2. J lost 10 bases, V lost 0 bases, and 6 bases had no gene match. CDR1 and CDR2 from the germline V gene are LGHDT and YNNKEL (reference sequence). This CDR3 has 14 residues. In DNA, the CDR3 is TGTGCCAGCAGCCAAGACGGCGGGAGCAAAGAGCAGTTCTTC. Translation gives CASSQDGGSKEQFF.

The chain combines TRBV11-3 with TRBJ2-1; maybe TRBD2 (6 bases). The CDR3 contains 17 residues. The V end lost 5 bases, the J end lost 3 bases, and 20 bases lay between the germline ends. Germline V gene data show CDR1 as SGHNT and CDR2 as YENEEA. This CDR3 is CASSPRGSGGFYNEQFF. In nucleotides, the CDR3 is TGTGCCAGCAGCCCCCGGGGTAGCGGAGGATTCTACAATGAGCAGTTCTTC.

The genes are TRBV6-5 and TRBJ1-1; 8 bases agree with TRBD1. Germline loops: CDR1 MNHEY, CDR2 SVGAGI. The CDR3 contains 11 residues. V lost 8 bases and J lost 10; bases outside the gene matches: 6. The CDR3 DNA reads TGTGCCAGCCAGGGGGCAAGGGGAGCTTTCTTT. This gives the protein CASQGARGAFF.

This clone was observed once. The V call is TRBV7-2, the J call TRBJ1-1, with a weak D call TRBD1 (5 bases). Trimming cost V 2 bases and J 1 base, with 11 bases left between them. CDR3 size: 15 residues. From germline, CDR1 is SGHTA and CDR2 FQGNSA. The CDR3 nucleotides are TGTGCCAGCAGCTTACAGGGTGTTGGGAACACTGAAGCTTTCTTT. This encodes CASSLQGVGNTEAFF.

The chain couples TRBV5-6 to TRBJ1-5; the match to TRBD1 covers 10 bases. V dropped 4 bases and J dropped 9; count of bases not matched to a gene: 10. CDR3 length: 15 amino acids. Germline CDR1 is SGHDT and CDR2 is YYEEEE. The chain's CDR3 is CASSPGTGDTRPQHF. The CDR3 nucleotides read TGTGCCAGCAGCCCCGGGACAGGGGATACTCGGCCCCAGCATTTT.

The V gene is TRBV19, the J gene TRBJ2-2; 8 bases match TRBD2. The CDR3 extends over 14 amino acids. V lost 6 bases and J lost 7; bases outside the gene matches: 7. Germline CDR1 reads LNHDA; CDR2 reads SQIVND (reference sequence). CDR3 nucleotides: TGTGCCAGTAGGATTAGCGGGGAGGGCGGGGAGCTGTTTTTT. Translation gives CASRISGEGGELFF. The entire variable domain, with the rest obtained from reference TRBV19 and TRBJ2-2, is as follows: DGGITQSPKYLFRKEGQNVTLSCEQNLNHDAMYWYRQDPGQGLRLIYYSQIVNDFQKGDIAEGYSVSREKKESFPLTVTSAQKNPTAFYLCASRISGEGGELFFGEGSRLTVL.

Only one count was recorded for this clone. This chain joins TRBV6-1 and TRBJ1-1; D unresolved. V lost 0 bases to trimming and J lost 0 bases, with 11 bases between them. In germline, CDR1 is MNHNS, CDR2 SASEGT. The CDR3 loop spans 16 amino acids. Written as DNA, the CDR3 is TGTGCCAGCAGTGAAGCGCTTCGGGAGATGAACACTGAAGCTTTCTTT. Protein: CASSEALREMNTEAFF.

The rearrangement links TRBV6-5 to TRBJ1-2; TRBD1 aligns across 7 bases. The CDR3 has 14 residues. Germline V gene lookup returns CDR1 MNHEY and CDR2 SVGAGI. V shed 3 bases, J shed 7 bases, and the junction held 8 bases outside the gene matches. The CDR3 spells CASSYSRQGRGYTF. The CDR3 DNA reads TGTGCCAGCAGTTATTCGCGACAGGGTCGTGGCTACACCTTC.

This clone was observed once. The V call is TRBV19, the J call TRBJ1-1; the D gene is possibly TRBD1 (6 bases). The CDR3 is 15 residues long. CDR1 is LNHDA and CDR2 is SQIVND in the germline V gene (reference sequence). The ends were cut back, 2 bases at V and 11 bases at J, with 21 bases in the middle. CDR3 in DNA: TGTGCCAGTAGTATACGGGTACAGGGAACAGGGTTGGCTTTCTTT. Protein sequence: CASSIRVQGTGLAFF.

This chain uses TRBV6-5 with TRBJ1-2, with D perhaps matching TRBD1 (5 bases). The V gene's germline CDR1 is MNHEY and CDR2 SVGAGI. Trimming shortened V by 6 bases and J by 6 bases, and 14 bases separated the two germline ends. The CDR3 length is 13 residues. In DNA, the CDR3 is TGTGCCAGCAGCTTAACGGGGGGGGATGGCTACACCTTC. This sequence encodes CASSLTGGDGYTF.

The J gene is TRBJ1-4, the V gene TRBV21-1; the D call TRBD1 from the table was never checked on the DNA. TRBV21-1 is a pseudogene locus. CDR3 length: 18 amino acids. CDR3 protein: CASKQGAEGGEDNEKLFF. The CDR3 DNA sequence: TGTGCCAGCAAACAGGGGGCTGAGGGAGGGGAGGATAATGAAAAACTGTTTTTT.

The chain has TRBV27 and TRBJ2-2, with D possibly being TRBD2 (6 bases). CDR3 length: 14 residues. Trimming left V 6 bases short and J 3 bases short, with 11 bases between. CDR1 MNHEY and CDR2 SMNVEV come from the germline V gene (reference sequence). The CDR3 nucleotides are TGTGCCAGCAGCCGTACGGGGGACACCGGGGAGCTGTTTTTT. It codes for CASSRTGDTGELFF.

The J gene is TRBJ2-5, the V gene TRBV5-4; 7 nucleotides align to TRBD2. V lost 0 bases, J lost 5 bases, and 10 bases stayed unmatched. Germline V CDR1 and CDR2: SGHNT, YYREEE (reference sequence). The CDR3 totals 16 residues. The CDR3 region is CASSLETSPLGETQYF. CDR3 nucleotide sequence: TGTGCCAGCAGCTTGGAGACTAGCCCATTGGGGGAGACCCAGTACTTC.